This TCR beta chain was identified in a study of blood T cell repertoires in COVID-19. About the research overall: COVID-19 samples, acute and convalescent, were from the United States, Italy and Spain. PBMCs, B-cell-depleted T cells, or T cells provided the cDNA or gDNA that made up the material.

The CDR3 spans 14 residues. V lost 0 bases and J 4 bases, leaving 7 bases between the germline ends. CDR1 is SGHVS, CDR2 FQNEAQ, per germline. Original methodology: From reference gene primer amplification, estimates of nucleated cell counts were derived. Profiling relied on immunoSEQ multiplex PCR, and the TCRdb table lists in-frame clones only, not all of them. D and trimming were read from the DNA, whereas the V and J calls and clone size are those reported in that table. Among 120,000 or so clones, around three quarters were seen once, and the ten largest hold about 40%. The sequence came from a man aged 35 to 55 with active or convalescent COVID-19. The V gene is TRBV7-8, the J gene TRBJ1-3; no clear D. The specimen sequenced was peripheral blood. The CDR3, as DNA: TGTGCCAGCAGCTTAGCGCTAGGCGGAAACACCATATATTTT. It specifies CASSLALGGNTIYF.